The clone carrying this T cell receptor beta chain was observed a few times. As yet, its antigen is unknown. Germline CDR1 reads DFQATT; CDR2 reads SNEGSKA (reference sequence). The V segment lost 5 bases and the J segment 2 bases; nucleotides outside the gene matches: 14. This CDR3 region has 16 residues. In the library, individual cDNA molecules carried attached unique molecular identifiers. TCRdb used MiXCR to reprocess the 5' RACE reads, holding one entry per CDR3 protein. Of 60,000 to 90,000 distinct CDR3 sequences listed, 15% to 20% are singletons. This record belongs to a study of early T cells in non-severe SARS-CoV-2 infection. Study-wide results and limits: In VDJdb matching, anti-spike CD8 responses were favored while private and CD4 specificities went missing.

Sequencing was done on a sample of whole blood. This chain links TRBV20-1 with TRBJ2-5, with TRBD2 identical over 7 bases. This TCR came from an adult who was a healthcare worker with PCR-confirmed SARS-CoV-2 infection or an uninfected control (not recorded which). The chain's CDR3 is CSAATYSPGGQETQYF. CDR3 DNA sequence: TGCAGTGCTGCCACGTATTCCCCGGGGGGACAAGAGACCCAGTACTTC.